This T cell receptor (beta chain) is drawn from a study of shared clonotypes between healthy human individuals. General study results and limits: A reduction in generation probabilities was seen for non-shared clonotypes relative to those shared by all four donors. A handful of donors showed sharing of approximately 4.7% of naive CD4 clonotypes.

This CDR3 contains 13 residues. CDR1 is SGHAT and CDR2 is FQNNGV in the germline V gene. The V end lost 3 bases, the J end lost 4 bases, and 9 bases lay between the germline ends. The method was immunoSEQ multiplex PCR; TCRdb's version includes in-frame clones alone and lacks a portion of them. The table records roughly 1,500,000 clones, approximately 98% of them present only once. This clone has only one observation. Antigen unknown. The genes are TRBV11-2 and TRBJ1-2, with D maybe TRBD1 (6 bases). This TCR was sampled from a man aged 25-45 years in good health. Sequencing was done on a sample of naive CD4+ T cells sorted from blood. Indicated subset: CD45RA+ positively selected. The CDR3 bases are TGTGCCAGCAGCTTTGGACAGTTCTATGGCTACACCTTC. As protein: CASSFGQFYGYTF.